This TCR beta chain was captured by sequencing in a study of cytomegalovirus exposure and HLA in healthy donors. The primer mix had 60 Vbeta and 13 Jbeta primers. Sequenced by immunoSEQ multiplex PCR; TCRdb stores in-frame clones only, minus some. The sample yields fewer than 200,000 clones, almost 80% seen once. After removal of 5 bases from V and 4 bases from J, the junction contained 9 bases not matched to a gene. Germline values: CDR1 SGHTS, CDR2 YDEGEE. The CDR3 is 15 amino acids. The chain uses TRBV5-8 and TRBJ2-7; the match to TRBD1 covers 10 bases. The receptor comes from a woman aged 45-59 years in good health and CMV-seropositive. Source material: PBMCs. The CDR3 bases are TGTGCCAGCAGACGAGGTGACAGGGGGCCTTACGAGCAGTACTTC. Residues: CASRRGDRGPYEQYF.